This is a list of T cell receptor beta chains from one sample in a study of blood T cell repertoires in COVID-19. Sequenced by immunoSEQ multiplex PCR; TCRdb stores in-frame clones only, minus some. The table records some 98,000 clones, under 90% of them present only once. The material sequenced was peripheral blood. These receptor sequences come from a human donor in a cohort sampled during active COVID-19. Each CDR3 is given with its conserved first and last residue. The D gene is left open where the match is weak. Part of the rows lack a size; the others show once, few, many or a class for expanded clones.

d_gene	v_gene	j_gene	abundance	CDR3nt	CDR3aa
TRBD1	TRBV5-4	TRBJ2-5	-	TGTGCCAGCAGCTGGTGGACAGGGACCACGCAAGAGACCCAGTACTTC	CASSWWTGTTQETQYF
TRBD2	TRBV29-1	TRBJ2-7	-	TGCAGCGTTGCTCGACTAGCGGGTAACTACGAGCAGTACTTC	CSVARLAGNYEQYF
-	TRBV4-1	TRBJ2-7	-	TGCGCCAGCAGCCAAGATGGATACAGCCACGAGCAGTACTTC	CASSQDGYSHEQYF
-	TRBV12-3/TRBV12-4	TRBJ2-2	-	TGTGCCAGCAGTCCCACGGGGACCGGGGAGCTGTTTTTT	CASSPTGTGELFF
TRBD2	TRBV18	TRBJ2-4	-	TGTGCCAGCTCACCAGGGCTAGCGGGAGGAGGCAAAAACATTCAGTACTTC	CASSPGLAGGGKNIQYF
TRBD1	TRBV28	TRBJ1-1	-	TGTGCCAGCAGTACGGGGACAGGGAAGACTGAAGCTTTCTTT	CASSTGTGKTEAFF
TRBD2	TRBV5-1	TRBJ2-1	-	TGCGCCAGCAGCTTGGGTAGCGGGAGGTCCAATGAGCAGTTCTTC	CASSLGSGRSNEQFF
TRBD1	TRBV6-5	TRBJ1-4	-	TGTGCCAGCAGTTTCACCCCCGGGACAGGGAGGGAAAAACTGTTTTTT	CASSFTPGTGREKLFF
TRBD2	TRBV3-1/TRBV3-2	TRBJ2-7	few	TGTGCCAGCAGCCCCAGGATAGCGGGAGGTCCTTTAGAGCAGTACTTC	CASSPRIAGGPLEQYF
TRBD1	TRBV19	TRBJ1-2	-	TGTGCCAGTAACCCGGGACAGGGGAACTATGGCTACACCTTC	CASNPGQGNYGYTF
TRBD1	TRBV19	TRBJ1-2	-	TGTGCCAGTAGTGTTGAGGGACAGGGGAACTATGGCTACACCTTC	CASSVEGQGNYGYTF
-	TRBV6-5	TRBJ1-4	-	TGTGCCAGCAAAAAAGGAGCAACTAATGAAAAACTGTTTTTT	CASKKGATNEKLFF
-	TRBV29-1	TRBJ1-1	-	TGCAGCGTCACGGAGGCAGGTAATGAAGCTTTCTTT	CSVTEAGNEAFF
-	TRBV3-1/TRBV3-2	TRBJ1-3	few	TGTGCCAGCAGCCTTCGAGCCCGTGGAAACACCATATATTTT	CASSLRARGNTIYF